Described below is a single T cell receptor beta chain sequence and its context. This sample is part of a study of blood T cell repertoires in COVID-19. Repertoires were generated with immunoSEQ multiplex PCR, while TCRdb's copy carries only in-frame clones and drops some. The sample has about 63,000 clones; 88% are singletons. V gave up 4 bases and J gave up 8 bases, with 12 bases separating them. Germline CDR1 is SGHTS and CDR2 is YDEGEE. The CDR3 totals 12 residues. The source is a human donor in a cohort sampled during active COVID-19. Sequenced material: peripheral blood. This chain connects TRBV5-8 to TRBJ1-2; D is possibly TRBD1 (5 bases). The CDR3 loop is CASSPGTRGYTF. CDR3 coding DNA: TGTGCCAGCAGCCCGGGGACTCGGGGCTACACCTTC.